This entry lists 29 T cell receptor beta chains sequenced from one sample in a study of long-term antiretroviral therapy in people with HIV. At survey level, the immunoSEQ assay was run in its v3.0 version. The assay was immunoSEQ multiplex PCR, and TCRdb's table has in-frame clones only and misses some. The repertoire holds about 17,000 clones, 90% to 95% seen once, with over 8% in the top ten. Specimen: unsorted PBMCs, collected 0.3 years after starting antiretroviral therapy. The receptors shown here come from a man aged 55-75 years with HIV.

This rearrangement joins TRBV2 to TRBJ1-5; unclear D gene. The CDR3 runs to 14 residues. From germline, CDR1 is SNHLY and CDR2 FYNNEI. Trimming took 2 bases from V and 10 from J, leaving 15 bases between them. The CDR3 sequence: CASSERLLGSPQHF. CDR3 nucleotide sequence: TGTGCCAGCAGTGAAAGATTGCTCGGTTCACCCCAGCATTTT. Variable domain in full (rest from reference TRBV2 and TRBJ1-5): EPEVTQTPSHQVTQMGQEVILRCVPISNHLYFYWYRQILGQKVEFLVSFYNNEISEKSEIFDDQFSVERPDGSNFTLKIRSTKLEDSAMYFCASSERLLGSPQHFGDGTRLSIL.

There are a few counts of this clone. V gene TRBV11-2 combines with J gene TRBJ2-7, with D tentatively TRBD1 (5 bases). The CDR3 runs to 16 residues. Germline assignment: CDR1 SGHAT and CDR2 FQNNGV. V lost 2 bases, J lost 1 base, and 15 bases lay in between. CDR3: CASSLPTWGSSYEQYF. DNA for the CDR3: TGTGCCAGCAGCTTACCTACATGGGGCAGTTCCTACGAGCAGTACTTC.

The chain employs TRBV6-5 and TRBJ2-7; D is uncertain. Germline values: CDR1 MNHEY, CDR2 SVGAGI. This CDR3 region has 15 residues. V lost 2 bases and J lost 2, with 13 bases in between. CDR3 in amino acids: CASSYSLNGAYEQYF. The CDR3 coding sequence is TGTGCCAGCAGTTACAGCCTAAACGGCGCCTACGAGCAGTACTTC.

The J gene is TRBJ1-2, the V gene TRBV5-4; tentatively, D is TRBD1 (5 bases). Trimming pared 0 bases from V and 4 bases from J, leaving 10 bases between. Germline V gene data show CDR1 as SGHNT and CDR2 as YYREEE (reference sequence). This CDR3 comprises 14 residues. In DNA, the CDR3 is TGTGCCAGCAGCTTGGCTGGGGGTAGCTATGGCTACACCTTC. Its protein is CASSLAGGSYGYTF.

This chain links TRBV5-1 with TRBJ1-1, with a tentative D call TRBD1 (5 bases). Germline lookup yields CDR1 SGHRS and CDR2 YFSETQ. This CDR3 region has 14 residues. V shed 0 bases and J shed 3 bases, with 9 bases lying between them. For the CDR3, the DNA is TGCGCCAGCAGCTTGGTCGGGGACCACACTGAAGCTTTCTTT. Translation gives CASSLVGDHTEAFF.

V gene TRBV4-2 combines with J gene TRBJ2-5, with D unclear. V lost 0 bases to trimming and J lost 5 bases, with 10 bases between them. Germline V gene sequence: CDR1 LGHNA, CDR2 YNFKEQ. CDR3 size: 14 residues. The CDR3 DNA sequence: TGTGCCAGCAGCCAAGATCTTCTGGGGGAGACCCAGTACTTC. Translated: CASSQDLLGETQYF.

This CDR3 is CASSFARGETQYF. CDR3 coding DNA: TGTGCCAGCAGCTTTGCCCGAGGAGAGACCCAGTACTTC. This chain connects TRBV5-6 to TRBJ2-5; D unresolved. Germline CDR1 and CDR2: SGHDT and YYEEEE. The CDR3 has 13 amino acids. V lost 2 bases to trimming and J lost 4 bases, with 9 bases between them.

The sample holds one count of this clone. The J gene is TRBJ2-7, the V gene TRBV5-1, with D possibly being TRBD1 (7 bases). Germline CDR1 and CDR2: SGHRS and YFSETQ. V was cut by 0 bases and J by 3 bases, with 13 bases left in between. The CDR3 consists of 15 residues. CDR3 nucleotides: TGCGCCAGCAGCTTGGGCGGGACAGACGACTACGAGCAGTACTTC. It yields the protein CASSLGGTDDYEQYF.

The chain uses TRBV5-1 and TRBJ2-3; D may match TRBD1 or TRBD2 (6 bases each). There are 15 residues in the CDR3. Trimming removed 4 bases from V and 7 bases from J, with 19 bases in between. Germline V gene lookup returns CDR1 SGHRS and CDR2 YFSETQ. The CDR3 DNA is TGCGCCAGCAGCCCGGGGGCAGAGGGACTGAATACGCAGTATTTT. This translates into CASSPGAEGLNTQYF.

The chain links TRBV7-6 to TRBJ1-3; TRBD1 might be the D (5 bases). Trimming removed 6 bases at V and 0 bases at J, with 15 bases between. Germline V gives CDR1 SGHVS, CDR2 FNYEAQ. The CDR3 covers 16 residues. CDR3 DNA sequence: TGTGCCAGCAGTAAAGCTGACAGTAGCTCTGGAAACACCATATATTTT. It codes for CASSKADSSSGNTIYF.

The chain links TRBV27 to TRBJ2-7; D ambiguous. This CDR3 spans 13 amino acids. Per germline, CDR1 MNHEY and CDR2 SMNVEV (reference sequence). V was shortened by 2 bases and J by 6 bases, with 11 bases between the two germline ends. This CDR3 reads CASSLLNIGEQYF. CDR3 sequence (DNA): TGTGCCAGCAGTTTACTGAATATCGGCGAGCAGTACTTC.

There are a few counts of this clone. The CDR3 sequence: CASSDGHYGYTF. CDR3 sequence (DNA): TGTGCCAGCAGTGACGGACATTATGGCTACACCTTC. This chain links TRBV6-1 with TRBJ1-2, with D maybe TRBD1 (5 bases). Trimming took 3 bases from V and 5 from J, leaving 7 bases between them. CDR3 length equals 12 residues. Germline V gene lookup returns CDR1 MNHNS and CDR2 SASEGT.

The chain employs TRBV7-3 and TRBJ2-5; TRBD1 agrees at 7 bases. This CDR3 has 13 residues. Germline values: CDR1 SGHTA, CDR2 FQGTGA. V dropped 4 bases and J dropped 10; count of bases not matched to a gene: 9. The CDR3 bases are TGTGCCAGCAGCTCGGGACAGAACAAGGACCAGTACTTC. Translating it yields CASSSGQNKDQYF.

The chain links TRBV19 to TRBJ2-5; D perhaps matches TRBD2 (5 bases). The V end lost 5 bases, the J end lost 5 bases, and 18 bases lay between the germline ends. This CDR3 comprises 15 residues. Germline V gene sequence: CDR1 LNHDA, CDR2 SQIVND (reference sequence). The CDR3 coding sequence is TGTGCCAGTAGTGCGACCGGCAGGCGGGCGGAGACCCAGTACTTC. Protein: CASSATGRRAETQYF.

The chain links TRBV7-3 to TRBJ2-5; 12 bases align to TRBD2. Trimming cost V 4 bases and J 2 bases; bases outside gene matches: 2. The CDR3 is 15 residues long. Germline-derived CDR1 and CDR2 are SGHTA and FQGTGA. CDR3 protein: CASSSGLAGQETQYF. The DNA for the CDR3 is TGTGCCAGCAGCTCCGGACTAGCGGGACAAGAGACCCAGTACTTC.

The genes are TRBV4-3 and TRBJ1-2; D remains ambiguous. Trimming shortened V by 3 bases and J by 7 bases, and 15 bases separated the two germline ends. The CDR3 is made up of 14 amino acids. Per the germline V gene, CDR1 is LGHNA and CDR2 is YSLEER. CDR3 coding DNA: TGCGCCAGCAGCCACGTTGAGAGCTACGTTGGCTACACCTTC. Encoded protein: CASSHVESYVGYTF.

V and J are TRBV6-6 and TRBJ2-4, with D possibly TRBD2 on 5 matching bases. Germline-derived CDR1 and CDR2 are MNHNY and SVGAGI (reference sequence). The CDR3 loop spans 16 amino acids. Trimming left V 2 bases short and J 8 bases short, with 19 bases between. CDR3 amino acids: CASSYPPARGGYIQYF. The CDR3 nucleotides read TGTGCCAGCAGTTACCCCCCCGCTCGTGGCGGGTACATTCAGTACTTC.

The rearrangement links TRBV7-8 to TRBJ2-5; possibly TRBD2 for D (6 bases). The germline CDR1 and CDR2 sequences are SGHVS and FQNEAQ. The CDR3 has 12 amino acids. V lost 0 bases and J lost 12, with 11 bases in between. The CDR3 spells CASSLARGGKYF. CDR3 DNA sequence: TGTGCCAGCAGCTTAGCGCGGGGTGGAAAGTACTTC.

The rearrangement links TRBV5-6 to TRBJ1-2; unclear D gene. Germline-derived CDR1 and CDR2 are SGHDT and YYEEEE. The CDR3 has 12 amino acids. The V end lost 2 bases, the J end lost 4 bases, and 6 bases lay between the germline ends. CDR3 amino acids: CASSLAGYGYTF. CDR3 DNA sequence: TGTGCCAGCAGCTTAGCGGGCTATGGCTACACCTTC.

This sequence joins TRBV9 and TRBJ2-1; TRBD2 matches at 8 bases. The CDR3 is 15 residues long. J gave up 7 bases and V 0 bases, and 6 bases lay outside the gene matches. Germline CDR1 reads SGDLS; CDR2 reads YYNGEE. The CDR3 bases are TGTGCCAGCAGCGTAGCTGTACTAGCGGATAATGAGCAGTTCTTC. This gives the protein CASSVAVLADNEQFF.

The V call is TRBV7-2, the J call TRBJ2-1; TRBD2 agrees at 9 bases. V lost 3 bases to trimming and J lost 5 bases; unmatched junction nucleotides: 5. CDR3 length: 15 amino acids. CDR1 and CDR2 from the germline V gene are SGHTA and FQGNSA. The CDR3 DNA reads TGTGCCAGCAGCTTCGGTCTAGCGGGAAACAATGAGCAGTTCTTC. Protein product: CASSFGLAGNNEQFF. Together with reference TRBV7-2 and TRBJ2-1, the CDR3 gives the full variable domain: GAGVSQSPSNKVTEKGKDVELRCDPISGHTALYWYRQSLGQGLEFLIYFQGNSAPDKSGLPSDRFSAERTGGSVSTLTIQRTQQEDSAVYLCASSFGLAGNNEQFFGPGTRLTVL.

The chain carries TRBV10-1 and TRBJ2-3; the D gene could be TRBD1 or TRBD2 (5 bases each). This CDR3 has 15 amino acids. Trimming took 2 bases from V and 5 from J, leaving 14 bases between them. Germline assignment: CDR1 WNHNN and CDR2 SYGVQD (reference sequence). CDR3 sequence: CASSEGDRYRDTQYF. For the CDR3, the DNA is TGCGCCAGCAGTGAGGGGGACCGCTATCGAGATACGCAGTATTTT.

This clone was found a few times. Relative to the germline gene, one junction end is altered; a read error may explain this. This sequence joins TRBV9 and TRBJ2-2; D unclear. The CDR3 runs to 13 residues. The germline V gene encodes CDR1 SGDLS and CDR2 YYNGEE. The CDR3 region has the DNA TGTGCCAGCAGCCCCAAGGCCACCGAGGAGCTGTTTTTT. It is translated as CASSPKATEELFF. Filled out from reference TRBV9 and TRBJ2-2, the complete variable domain reads DSGVTQTPKHLITATGQRVTLRCSPRSGDLSVYWYQQSLDQGLQFLIQYYNGEERAKGNILERFSAQQFPDLHSELNLSSLELGDSALYFCASSPKATEELFFGEGSRLTVL.

The rearrangement links TRBV7-9 to TRBJ2-3; TRBD2 aligns across 12 bases. Germline V gives CDR1 SEHNR, CDR2 FQNEAQ (reference sequence). The CDR3 is made up of 18 amino acids. J lost 3 bases, V lost 0 bases, and 7 bases had no gene match. The CDR3 nucleotides read TGTGCCAGCAGCTTAGCTGGCAACCTAGCGGGAGGGACAGATACGCAGTATTTT. Its translation: CASSLAGNLAGGTDTQYF.

The chain recombines TRBV18 with TRBJ1-1; D is perhaps TRBD1 (5 bases). Trimming took off 3 bases at V and 7 bases at J, with 15 bases between the two ends. Germline values: CDR1 KGHSH, CDR2 LQKENI. The CDR3 is 14 amino acids. As DNA, the CDR3 is TGTGCCAGCTCACCGACAGTACCAGCGGGTGAAGCTTTCTTT. Protein product: CASSPTVPAGEAFF.

The chain carries TRBV28 and TRBJ2-7, with TRBD1 matching 10 bases. This CDR3 comprises 17 residues. V was pared by 6 bases and J by 0 bases, with 11 bases of the junction left unmatched. Per germline, CDR1 MDHEN and CDR2 SYDVKM. CDR3 sequence: CASRRTGTGEGSYEQYF. CDR3 nucleotide sequence: TGTGCCAGCAGGCGCACCGGGACAGGGGAGGGCTCCTACGAGCAGTACTTC. Combining the CDR3 with reference TRBV28 and TRBJ2-7 gives the whole variable domain DVKVTQSSRYLVKRTGEKVFLECVQDMDHENMFWYRQDPGLGLRLIYFSYDVKMKEKGDIPEGYSVSREKKERFSLILESASTNQTSMYLCASRRTGTGEGSYEQYFGPGTRLTVT.

The genes are TRBV5-6 and TRBJ2-5; 7 nucleotides line up with TRBD1. J lost 5 bases, V lost 4 bases, and 11 bases had no gene match. Germline V gene lookup returns CDR1 SGHDT and CDR2 YYEEEE. The CDR3 spans 15 residues. The CDR3 region is CASSQGQAQMETQYF. In DNA form, the CDR3 reads TGTGCCAGCAGCCAAGGACAGGCCCAGATGGAGACCCAGTACTTC.

The V call is TRBV5-1, the J call TRBJ1-2; D is unclear. V gave up 4 bases and J gave up 0 bases, with 7 bases separating them. Germline assignment: CDR1 SGHRS and CDR2 YFSETQ. The CDR3 consists of 13 residues. CDR3 DNA sequence: TGCGCCAGCAGCATGGCAGCTAACTATGGCTACACCTTC. It encodes CASSMAANYGYTF.

The genes are TRBV4-2 and TRBJ2-3; 12 bases align to TRBD2. V dropped 0 bases and J dropped 1; count of bases not matched to a gene: 8. The germline V gene encodes CDR1 LGHNA and CDR2 YNFKEQ. The CDR3 is 19 residues long. The CDR3 DNA follows: TGTGCCAGCAGCCAAGAGGTACTAGCGGGGGGCCGGCGCACAGATACGCAGTATTTT. Its translation: CASSQEVLAGGRRTDTQYF.